This T cell receptor beta chain was obtained from a study of T cell clonotyping in hematopoietic cell transplantation. Time point noted: recipient sample about 28 days before transplant, after cytoreduction. Using immunoSEQ multiplex PCR, the repertoire was profiled, and TCRdb retains in-frame clones only, with some absent. The sample includes approximately 39,000 clones, 85% to 95% of them seen just once. Trimming removed 2 bases at V and 6 bases at J, with 10 bases between. This CDR3 has 13 amino acids. Germline loops: CDR1 SGHDN, CDR2 FVKESK. This receptor was taken from a man aged 40-49 years with chronic myeloid leukemia. Some clones in this sample may be carry-over from other donors' samples. Specimen: peripheral blood mononuclear cells, collected before stem cell transplant. The chain uses TRBV14 and TRBJ1-1; D unclear. CDR3 protein: CASSQQALSEAFF. The CDR3 DNA reads TGTGCCAGCAGCCAACAGGCGTTGTCTGAAGCTTTCTTT. Together with reference TRBV14 and TRBJ1-1, the CDR3 gives the full variable domain: EAGVTQFPSHSVIEKGQTVTLRCDPISGHDNLYWYRRVMGKEIKFLLHFVKESKQDESGMPNNRFLAERTGGTYSTLKVQPAELEDSGVYFCASSQQALSEAFFGQGTRLTVV.